Following are 9 T cell receptor beta chains from one sample sequenced in a study of shared clonotypes between healthy human individuals. TCRdb's table, derived via immunoSEQ multiplex PCR, lists solely in-frame clones and lacks some. The sample contains 1,400,000 or so clones, roughly 98.5% of which appear only once. The sequenced sample was naive CD4+ T cells sorted from blood. Subset described: CD45RA+ positively selected. These receptors all stem from a man aged 30-40 years in good health.

The rearrangement uses TRBV4-1 and TRBJ1-3; D gene ambiguous. From germline, CDR1 is MGHRA and CDR2 YSYEKL. The length of the CDR3 is 13 residues. The CDR3 protein is CASRSSVGNTIYF. CDR3 coding DNA: TGCGCTAGTAGGTCCTCGGTCGGAAACACCATATATTTT.

The V call is TRBV5-1, the J call TRBJ2-3, with a weak D call TRBD1 (6 bases). V lost 0 bases and J lost 0, with 23 bases in between. CDR1 and CDR2 (germline): SGHRS, YFSETQ. The CDR3 is 20 residues long. The CDR3 coding sequence is TGCGCCAGCAGCTTGGCTAATGCCGGGACATCTCAATGGAGCACAGATACGCAGTATTTT. Its protein is CASSLANAGTSQWSTDTQYF. Full variable domain (rest looked up from reference TRBV5-1 and TRBJ2-3): KAGVTQTPRYLIKTRGQQVTLSCSPISGHRSVSWYQQTPGQGLQFLFEYFSETQRNKGNFPGRFSGRQFSNSRSEMNVSTLELGDSALYLCASSLANAGTSQWSTDTQYFGPGTRLTVL.

V gene TRBV9 combines with J gene TRBJ2-2; D ambiguous. Germline CDR1 reads SGDLS; CDR2 reads YYNGEE. Trimming left V 3 bases short and J 5 bases short, with 8 bases between. The CDR3 has 13 amino acids. The CDR3 is CASSAAVTGELFF. The CDR3 DNA follows: TGTGCCAGCAGCGCCGCCGTGACCGGGGAGCTGTTTTTT. The complete variable domain, with remaining parts taken from reference TRBV9 and TRBJ2-2, reads DSGVTQTPKHLITATGQRVTLRCSPRSGDLSVYWYQQSLDQGLQFLIQYYNGEERAKGNILERFSAQQFPDLHSELNLSSLELGDSALYFCASSAAVTGELFFGEGSRLTVL.

J is TRBJ1-5 and V is TRBV5-1, with a tentative D call TRBD1 (6 bases). Germline loops: CDR1 SGHRS, CDR2 YFSETQ. V was clipped by 5 bases and J by 5 bases, with 11 bases between them. The CDR3 runs to 13 residues. In DNA, the CDR3 is TGCGCCAGCAGAGCAAGACAGGATCAGCCCCAGCATTTT. It codes for CASRARQDQPQHF. The full variable domain, its missing parts supplied by reference TRBV5-1 and TRBJ1-5, is KAGVTQTPRYLIKTRGQQVTLSCSPISGHRSVSWYQQTPGQGLQFLFEYFSETQRNKGNFPGRFSGRQFSNSRSEMNVSTLELGDSALYLCASRARQDQPQHFGDGTRLSIL.

The chain joins TRBV28 to TRBJ1-3; 8 nucleotides align to TRBD1. The CDR3 is 16 residues long. Germline V lookup: CDR1 MDHEN, CDR2 SYDVKM. The trim removed 4 bases at V and 4 bases at J, leaving 9 bases unmatched. CDR3 nucleotides: TGTGCCAGCAGTTCCCAGGGGGCGCAGGAGGGAAACACCATATATTTT. Translating it yields CASSSQGAQEGNTIYF.

V usage is TRBV27 and J usage is TRBJ1-5, with a tentative D call TRBD1 (6 bases). In germline, CDR1 is MNHEY, CDR2 SMNVEV (reference sequence). This CDR3 has 14 residues. Here the CDR3 reads CRGEGLRSNQPQHF. As DNA, the CDR3 is TGTAGGGGGGAGGGATTGAGAAGCAATCAGCCCCAGCATTTT.

The chain uses TRBV7-2 and TRBJ2-5; the D is unclear. There are 16 residues in the CDR3. Per germline, CDR1 SGHTA and CDR2 FQGNSA. The V and J ends lost 1 base and 4 bases respectively, with 16 bases between them. CDR3 bases: TGTGCCAGCAGCTTAGATCCGGGCTCTACTCGAGAGACCCAGTACTTC. This gives the protein CASSLDPGSTRETQYF. Supplemented by reference TRBV7-2 and TRBJ2-5, the full variable domain reads GAGVSQSPSNKVTEKGKDVELRCDPISGHTALYWYRQSLGQGLEFLIYFQGNSAPDKSGLPSDRFSAERTGGSVSTLTIQRTQQEDSAVYLCASSLDPGSTRETQYFGPGTRLLVL.

V is TRBV27 and J is TRBJ2-3; 11 bases align to TRBD2. V was pared by 5 bases and J by 11 bases, with 9 bases of the junction left unmatched. CDR1 and CDR2 (germline): MNHEY, SMNVEV (reference sequence). This CDR3 is 14 amino acids long. This CDR3 is CASSPLAGGSWQYF. In DNA form, the CDR3 reads TGTGCCAGCAGTCCCCTAGCGGGGGGATCGTGGCAGTATTTT.

The genes are TRBV6-6 and TRBJ1-5; no reliable D call. This CDR3 contains 12 residues. The V end was cut by 8 bases, the J end by 0 bases, with 5 bases between. Germline CDR1 MNHNY, CDR2 SVGAGI (reference sequence). The DNA for the CDR3 is TGTGCCAGCCGGTTTAGCAATCAGCCCCAGCATTTT. This codes for CASRFSNQPQHF.